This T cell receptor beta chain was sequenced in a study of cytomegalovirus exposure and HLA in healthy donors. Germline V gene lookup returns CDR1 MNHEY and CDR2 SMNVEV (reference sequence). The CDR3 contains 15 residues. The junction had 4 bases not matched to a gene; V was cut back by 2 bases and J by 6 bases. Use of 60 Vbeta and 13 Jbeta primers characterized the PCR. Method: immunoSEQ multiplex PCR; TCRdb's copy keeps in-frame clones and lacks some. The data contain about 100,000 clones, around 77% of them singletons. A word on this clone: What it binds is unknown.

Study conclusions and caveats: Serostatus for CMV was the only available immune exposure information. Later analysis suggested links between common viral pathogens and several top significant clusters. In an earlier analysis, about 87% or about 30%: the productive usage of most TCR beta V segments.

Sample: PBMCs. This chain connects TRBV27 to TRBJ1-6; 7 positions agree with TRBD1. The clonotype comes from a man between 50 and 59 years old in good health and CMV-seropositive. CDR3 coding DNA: TGTGCCAGCAGTTTAACAGGGGAGAGTAATTCACCCCTCCACTTT. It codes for CASSLTGESNSPLHF.